The subject of this entry is one T cell receptor beta chain. Its antigen is currently unknown. A multiplex PCR was run with 60 Vbeta primers and 13 Jbeta primers. Assay used: immunoSEQ multiplex PCR; TCRdb lists only in-frame clones, some missing. The specimen's table records tens of thousands of clones. The data were taken from a study of cytomegalovirus exposure and HLA in healthy donors. Study-wide results and caveats: An ancestry cluster, one associated with Asian ancestry, reportedly showed fewer N-insertions than the approximately 700-donor mean in a later analysis. In a later analysis, TCR beta V- and J-gene trimming was associated with a missense DCLRE1C variant.

The CDR3 runs 14 residues. Germline CDR1 SQVTM, CDR2 ANQGSEA. Trimming stripped 4 bases from V and 7 bases from J, with 19 bases between. The J gene is TRBJ1-1, the V gene TRBV29-1; possibly TRBD1 for D (6 bases). This TCR was recovered from a woman aged 40-49 years in good health and CMV-seropositive. Sequences were obtained from PBMCs. The CDR3 region is CSVGSLTGPYEAFF. In DNA form, the CDR3 reads TGCAGCGTTGGATCCCTCACAGGGCCTTATGAAGCTTTCTTT.